Below, 23 T cell receptor beta chains from the same sample are listed, as sequenced in a study of response to subunit inactivated influenza vaccine. TCRdb redid the calling of the RT-PCR reads with MiXCR, one entry per CDR3 protein. The sample shows 530,000 or so distinct CDR3 sequences, less than 15% of them seen only once. Material: PBMCs from blood, obtained about 12 days after vaccination. Receptors originate from a man aged 45-60 years who received an inactivated influenza vaccine.

The chain combines TRBV12-3 or TRBV12-4 with TRBJ2-3; possible D gene TRBD2, 6 bases. V lost 4 bases to trimming and J lost 8 bases, with 10 bases between them. The CDR3 runs 12 residues. The CDR3, as DNA: TGTGCCAGCAGTTCGGGACTTCTTACGCAGTATTTT. Encoded protein: CASSSGLLTQYF.

In its sample, this clonotype was seen many times. The chain employs TRBV4-2 and TRBJ2-1; D might be TRBD1 (6 bases). CDR3 length: 14 amino acids. CDR1 LGHNA and CDR2 YNFKEQ come from the germline V gene. The V gene lost 4 bases and the J gene lost 4 bases, with 11 bases spanning the gap. The CDR3 coding sequence is TGTGCCAGCAGCCCCGGGACACCTTACAATGAGCAGTTCTTC. Its translation is CASSPGTPYNEQFF.

The genes are TRBV18 and TRBJ2-3; D remains unclear. This CDR3 has 14 residues. CDR1 is KGHSH and CDR2 is LQKENI in the germline V gene. Trimming stripped 1 base from V and 4 bases from J, with 9 bases between. CDR3 nucleotide sequence: TGTGCCAGCTCACCACGAGTCGATCCAGATACGCAGTATTTT. Translation: CASSPRVDPDTQYF.

The table lists this clonotype with a few counts. This chain joins TRBV5-1 and TRBJ2-7, with TRBD1 identical over 12 bases. The CDR3 runs 19 residues. The junction had 15 bases not matched to a gene; V was cut back by 0 bases and J by 5 bases. CDR1 is SGHRS, CDR2 YFSETQ, per germline. Written as DNA, the CDR3 is TGCGCCAGCAGCTTGGGCTTCGGGACAGGGGGCCTCCTGGGCGACGAGCAGTACTTC. The encoded protein is CASSLGFGTGGLLGDEQYF.

A few counts support this clonotype. The V gene is TRBV10-3, the J gene TRBJ2-7; D gene ambiguous. Germline CDR1 and CDR2: ENHRY and SYGVKD. The V and J ends lost 2 bases and 2 bases respectively, with 19 bases between them. The length of the CDR3 is 17 residues. CDR3 protein: CAISEILGFAAAYEQYF. CDR3 DNA sequence: TGTGCCATCAGTGAGATTCTTGGTTTTGCAGCCGCCTACGAGCAGTACTTC.

This clonotype was seen only a few times. This chain joins TRBV10-3 and TRBJ2-7; D perhaps matches TRBD1 (6 bases). The CDR3 runs to 14 residues. Trimming shortened V by 6 bases and J by 0 bases, and 12 bases separated the two germline ends. CDR1 ENHRY and CDR2 SYGVKD come from the germline V gene. CDR3 coding DNA: TGTGCCATCAGCCCTAGACAGGCCTCCTACGAGCAGTACTTC. Translation: CAISPRQASYEQYF.

Only a few counts were recorded for this clonotype. The chain joins TRBV28 to TRBJ1-2; a weak D match, TRBD1 (5 bases). V dropped 5 bases and J dropped 2 bases, with 18 bases sitting between them. The CDR3 loop spans 16 amino acids. Germline V gives CDR1 MDHEN, CDR2 SYDVKM. For the CDR3, the DNA is TGTGCCAGCAGTGTGAGGGGCGCCCAGTCCAACTATGGCTACACCTTC. Translation gives CASSVRGAQSNYGYTF.

The gene calls are TRBV12-3 or TRBV12-4 and TRBJ2-3; no firm D call. The CDR3 contains 15 residues. Between the trimmed V and J ends, which lost 6 bases and 2 bases, there was a span of 15 bases. This chain's CDR3 is CASSRFWGSTDTQYF. CDR3 coding DNA: TGTGCCAGCAGCCGGTTCTGGGGTTCCACAGATACGCAGTATTTT.

This clonotype was observed a few times. The chain uses TRBV24-1 and TRBJ2-2; 9 bases align to TRBD1. Germline-derived CDR1 and CDR2 are KGHDR and SFDVKD. The CDR3 contains 13 residues. Germline trimming cut 8 bases from V and 7 bases from J; bases unmatched to any gene: 4. CDR3 DNA sequence: TGTGCCACCATGGACAGGGGTCGCGGGGAGCTGTTTTTT. Protein: CATMDRGRGELFF.

This clonotype was counted only a few times. V is TRBV6-5 and J is TRBJ2-2; D is unclear. This CDR3 is built from 12 residues. From germline, CDR1 is MNHEY and CDR2 SVGAGI. Deletions cut 0 bases from V and 9 bases from J, with 5 bases between. The CDR3 protein is CASSYSGRELFF. In DNA, the CDR3 is TGTGCCAGCAGTTACTCGGGGAGGGAGCTGTTTTTT.

This clonotype was detected only a few times. This chain uses TRBV3-1 with TRBJ2-3; 7 positions match TRBD2. Germline V CDR1 and CDR2: LGHDT, YNNKEL (reference sequence). The length of the CDR3 is 14 residues. Trimming at V came to 2 bases and at J to 3 bases, leaving 2 bases not matched to a gene. In DNA form, the CDR3 reads TGTGCCAGCAGCCAAAGAGCGGGAACAGATACGCAGTATTTT. This gives the protein CASSQRAGTDTQYF.

This clonotype was seen a few times. The chain carries TRBV20-1 and TRBJ1-5; 8 bases fit TRBD1. Per germline, CDR1 DFQATT and CDR2 SNEGSKA (reference sequence). This CDR3 is built from 13 residues. V was pared by 4 bases and J by 5 bases, with 4 bases of the junction left unmatched. CDR3: CSATGGADQPQHF. CDR3 nucleotide sequence: TGCAGTGCTACAGGGGGCGCCGATCAGCCCCAGCATTTT.

The sample holds a few counts of this clonotype. The chain employs TRBV12-3 or TRBV12-4 and TRBJ2-7; D unclear. Trimming pared 7 bases from V and 1 base from J, leaving 5 bases between. The CDR3 extends over 11 amino acids. The DNA for the CDR3 is TGTGCCAGCACCGATTCCTACGAGCAGTACTTC. Translation gives CASTDSYEQYF.

This clonotype was seen a few times. An end of the junction differs from the germline gene, which may be a read error. The rearrangement joins TRBV6-5 to TRBJ1-2; D gene unclear. Germline CDR1 is MNHEY and CDR2 is SVGAGI. CDR3 length: 13 residues. CDR3 residues: CASSYNNHYGYTF. For the CDR3, the DNA is TGTGCCAGCAGTTACAACAACCACTACGGCTACACCTTC.

This clonotype occurred a few times. The chain is built from TRBV3-1 and TRBJ2-4, with D hard to call. Germline CDR1 LGHDT, CDR2 YNNKEL (reference sequence). The CDR3 covers 12 residues. Trimming shortened V by 0 bases and J by 13 bases, and 10 bases separated the two germline ends. The CDR3 region has the DNA TGTGCCAGCAGCCAAGATTCCCGCCTCCAGTACTTC. It is translated as CASSQDSRLQYF.

The CDR3 loop reads CATSDFRQGSEETQYF. The CDR3 coding sequence is TGTGCCACCAGTGATTTCCGACAGGGGAGTGAAGAGACCCAGTACTTC. The rearrangement joins TRBV24-1 to TRBJ2-5, with 8 bases lining up with TRBD1. J was trimmed by 3 bases and V by 1 base; bases with no gene match: 6. The CDR3 extends over 16 amino acids. The germline gives CDR1 KGHDR, CDR2 SFDVKD.

This rearrangement joins TRBV7-2 to TRBJ2-1; the D call may be TRBD1 or TRBD2 (5 bases each). The V gene's germline CDR1 is SGHTA and CDR2 FQGNSA. Trimming shortened V by 2 bases and J by 0 bases, and 11 bases separated the two germline ends. The CDR3 length is 16 residues. CDR3 coding DNA: TGTGCCAGCAGCTTATCCGGGGCACGCTCCTACAATGAGCAGTTCTTC. This encodes CASSLSGARSYNEQFF.

V gene TRBV29-1 combines with J gene TRBJ1-2, with D possibly TRBD1 on 5 matching bases. The germline V gene encodes CDR1 SQVTM and CDR2 ANQGSEA. The CDR3 length is 14 residues. V shed 6 bases and J shed 2 bases, with 16 bases lying between them. The CDR3 loop reads CSVSGQQANYGYTF. As DNA, the CDR3 is TGCAGCGTATCTGGTCAACAGGCAAACTATGGCTACACCTTC.

V and J are TRBV5-5 and TRBJ2-1; tentatively, D is TRBD1 (6 bases). The V end was cut by 5 bases, the J end by 2 bases, with 17 bases between. Germline CDR1 SGHKS, CDR2 YYEKEE (reference sequence). CDR3 length: 16 residues. The CDR3 nucleotides are TGTGCCAGCAGTCTCGACGAAGGGGGTCCCTACAATGAGCAGTTCTTC. Amino acids: CASSLDEGGPYNEQFF. The complete variable domain, with remaining parts taken from reference TRBV5-5 and TRBJ2-1, reads DAGVTQSPTHLIKTRGQQVTLRCSPISGHKSVSWYQQVLGQGPQFIFQYYEKEERGRGNFPDRFSARQFPNYSSELNVNALLLGDSALYLCASSLDEGGPYNEQFFGPGTRLTVL.

The rearrangement joins TRBV12-3 or TRBV12-4 to TRBJ2-2; TRBD1 might be the D (6 bases). V was clipped by 1 base and J by 4 bases, with 10 bases between them. CDR3 size: 15 residues. The CDR3 coding sequence is TGTGCCAGCAGTTTAGGAGGGACAACCACCGGGGAGCTGTTTTTT. It yields the protein CASSLGGTTTGELFF.

This clonotype was recorded many times. The chain links TRBV6-5 to TRBJ2-7; D may be TRBD1 or TRBD2 (5 bases each). Trimming left V 0 bases short and J 3 bases short, with 15 bases between. The CDR3 contains 16 residues. In germline, CDR1 is MNHEY, CDR2 SVGAGI. CDR3 DNA: TGTGCCAGCAGTTACTCGAGTAGTTGGGGGAGCTACGAGCAGTACTTC. Protein product: CASSYSSSWGSYEQYF.

The chain employs TRBV20-1 and TRBJ2-1, with a weak D call TRBD2 (7 bases). Germline CDR1 is DFQATT and CDR2 is SNEGSKA (reference sequence). V was trimmed by 1 base and J by 6 bases, leaving 13 bases between them. This CDR3 contains 14 residues. CDR3 sequence: CSARVGGAVNEQFF. The CDR3 DNA reads as TGCAGTGCTAGAGTAGGGGGGGCCGTCAATGAGCAGTTCTTC.

This clonotype was observed at least ten times. The chain recombines TRBV28 with TRBJ2-3; D unresolved. CDR3 size: 12 residues. Germline values: CDR1 MDHEN, CDR2 SYDVKM. V lost 5 bases and J 8 bases, leaving 11 bases between the germline ends. The CDR3 sequence is CASSLTRGTQYF. The CDR3 DNA reads as TGTGCCAGCAGTCTCACCCGAGGTACGCAGTATTTT.